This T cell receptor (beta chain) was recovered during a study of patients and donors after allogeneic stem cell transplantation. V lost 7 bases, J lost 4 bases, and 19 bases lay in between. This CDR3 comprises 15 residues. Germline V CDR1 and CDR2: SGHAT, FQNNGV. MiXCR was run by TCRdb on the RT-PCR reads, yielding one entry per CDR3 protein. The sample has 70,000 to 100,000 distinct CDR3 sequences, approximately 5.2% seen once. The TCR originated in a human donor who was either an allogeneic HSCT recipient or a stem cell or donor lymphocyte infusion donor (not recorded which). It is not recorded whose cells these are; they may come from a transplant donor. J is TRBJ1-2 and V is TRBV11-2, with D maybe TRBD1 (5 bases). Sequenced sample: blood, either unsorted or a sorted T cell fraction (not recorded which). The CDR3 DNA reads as TGTGCCAGCAAGGGGCGGCGACTTGTGATCTATGGCTACACCTTC. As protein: CASKGRRLVIYGYTF.